This T cell receptor (beta chain) originates from a study of T cell repertoires in ileal Crohn's disease. Looking at the study overall: Postoperative therapy was given to about half: 11 thiopurines, around 18 anti-TNF agents.

Around 0.45 micrograms of biopsy DNA per sample underwent TCRB immunosequencing. This table comes from immunoSEQ multiplex PCR, and its TCRdb copy is limited to in-frame clones, with some not included. The sample has over 25,000 clones, 80% seen once; the top ten hold around a fifth. Study outcomes and limitations: Active smokers at surgery had more clonal expansions than non-smokers.

Remarks on this clone: Its specificity is unknown.

The germline V gene has CDR1 SQVTM and CDR2 ANQGSEA. V dropped 0 bases and J dropped 7 bases, with 9 bases sitting between them. The CDR3 has 13 residues. Input material: ileal tissue. V gene TRBV29-1 combines with J gene TRBJ1-4, with D unclear. This clonotype was obtained from an adult with Crohn's disease. The CDR3 loop is CSVEEYGGEKLFF. The CDR3, as DNA: TGCAGCGTTGAAGAATATGGAGGTGAAAAACTGTTTTTT.